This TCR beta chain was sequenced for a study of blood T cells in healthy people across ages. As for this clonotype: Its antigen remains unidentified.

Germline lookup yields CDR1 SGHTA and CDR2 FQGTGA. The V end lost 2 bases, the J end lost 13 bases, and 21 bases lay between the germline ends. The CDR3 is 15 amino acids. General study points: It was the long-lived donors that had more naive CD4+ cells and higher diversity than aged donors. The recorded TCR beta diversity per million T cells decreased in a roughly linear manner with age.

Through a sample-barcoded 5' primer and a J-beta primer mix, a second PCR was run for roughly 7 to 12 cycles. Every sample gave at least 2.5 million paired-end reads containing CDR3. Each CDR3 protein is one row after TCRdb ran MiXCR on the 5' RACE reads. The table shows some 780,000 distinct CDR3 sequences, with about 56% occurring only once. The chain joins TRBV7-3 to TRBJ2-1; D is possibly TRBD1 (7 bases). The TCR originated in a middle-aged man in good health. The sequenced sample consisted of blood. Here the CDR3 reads CASSLGGTVEETQFF. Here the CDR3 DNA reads TGTGCCAGCAGCTTAGGCGGGACAGTAGAAGAGACCCAGTTCTTC.